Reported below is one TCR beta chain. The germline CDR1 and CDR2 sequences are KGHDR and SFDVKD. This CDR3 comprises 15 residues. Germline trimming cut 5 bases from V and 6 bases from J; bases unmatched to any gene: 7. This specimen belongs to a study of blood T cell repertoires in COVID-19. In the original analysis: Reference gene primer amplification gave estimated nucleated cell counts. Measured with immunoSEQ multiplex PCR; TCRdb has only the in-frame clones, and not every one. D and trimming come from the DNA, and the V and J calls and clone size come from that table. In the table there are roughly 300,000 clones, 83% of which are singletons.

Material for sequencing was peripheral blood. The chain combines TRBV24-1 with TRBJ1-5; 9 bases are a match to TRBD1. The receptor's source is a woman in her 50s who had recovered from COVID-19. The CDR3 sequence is CATSVSGQGTQPQHF. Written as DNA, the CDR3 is TGTGCCACCAGTGTTTCGGGACAGGGTACTCAGCCCCAGCATTTT.